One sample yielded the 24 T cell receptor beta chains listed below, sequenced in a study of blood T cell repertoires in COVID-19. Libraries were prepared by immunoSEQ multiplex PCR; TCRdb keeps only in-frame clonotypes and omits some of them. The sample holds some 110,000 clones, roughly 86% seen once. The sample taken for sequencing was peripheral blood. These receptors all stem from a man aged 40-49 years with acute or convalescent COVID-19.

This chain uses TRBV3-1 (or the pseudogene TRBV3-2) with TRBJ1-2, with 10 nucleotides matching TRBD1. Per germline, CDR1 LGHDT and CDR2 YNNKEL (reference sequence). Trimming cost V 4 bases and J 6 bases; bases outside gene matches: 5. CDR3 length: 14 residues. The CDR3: CASSPRDRGDGYTF. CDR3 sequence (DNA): TGTGCCAGCAGCCCCCGGGACAGGGGAGATGGCTACACCTTC.

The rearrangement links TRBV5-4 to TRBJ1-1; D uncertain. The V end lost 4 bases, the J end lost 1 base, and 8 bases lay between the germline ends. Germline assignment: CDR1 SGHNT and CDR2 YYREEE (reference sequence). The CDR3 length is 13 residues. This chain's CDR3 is CASSVRQNTEAFF. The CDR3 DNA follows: TGTGCCAGCAGCGTTAGACAGAACACTGAAGCTTTCTTT.

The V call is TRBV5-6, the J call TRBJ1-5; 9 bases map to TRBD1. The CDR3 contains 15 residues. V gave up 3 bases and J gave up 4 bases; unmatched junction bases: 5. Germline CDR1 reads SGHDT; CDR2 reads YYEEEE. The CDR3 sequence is CASSWTGAGNQPQHF. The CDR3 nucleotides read TGTGCCAGCAGCTGGACAGGGGCCGGGAATCAGCCCCAGCATTTT.

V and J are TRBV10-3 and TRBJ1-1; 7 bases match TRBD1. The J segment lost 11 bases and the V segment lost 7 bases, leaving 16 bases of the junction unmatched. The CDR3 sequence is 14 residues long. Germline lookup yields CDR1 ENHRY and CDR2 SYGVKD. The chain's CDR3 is CAITGDSLNAGAFF. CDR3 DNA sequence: TGTGCCATCACCGGGGACAGCCTTAACGCGGGCGCTTTCTTT.

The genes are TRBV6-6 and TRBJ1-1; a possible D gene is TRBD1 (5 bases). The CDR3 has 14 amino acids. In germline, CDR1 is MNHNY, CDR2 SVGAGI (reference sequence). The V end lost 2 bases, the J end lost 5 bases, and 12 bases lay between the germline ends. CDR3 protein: CASSYNQGNTEAFF. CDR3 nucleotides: TGTGCCAGCAGTTACAACCAGGGTAATACTGAAGCTTTCTTT.

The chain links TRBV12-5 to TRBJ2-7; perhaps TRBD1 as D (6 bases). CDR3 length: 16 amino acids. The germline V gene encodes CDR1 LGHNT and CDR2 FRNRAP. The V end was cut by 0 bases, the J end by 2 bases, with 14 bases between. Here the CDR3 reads CASGLVSPGHTYEQYF. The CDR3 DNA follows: TGTGCTAGTGGTTTGGTAAGTCCGGGACATACCTACGAGCAGTACTTC. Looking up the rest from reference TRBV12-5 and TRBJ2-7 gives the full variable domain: DARVTQTPRHKVTEMGQEVTMRCQPILGHNTVFWYRQTMMQGLELLAYFRNRAPLDDSGMPKDRFSAEMPDATLATLKIQPSEPRDSAVYFCASGLVSPGHTYEQYFGPGTRLTVT.

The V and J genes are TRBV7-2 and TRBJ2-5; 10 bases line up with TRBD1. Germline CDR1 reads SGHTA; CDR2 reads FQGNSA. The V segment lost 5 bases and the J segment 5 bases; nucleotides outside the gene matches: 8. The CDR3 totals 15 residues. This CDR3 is CASSPTGTGDETQYF. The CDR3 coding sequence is TGTGCCAGCAGCCCAACCGGGACAGGGGACGAGACCCAGTACTTC.

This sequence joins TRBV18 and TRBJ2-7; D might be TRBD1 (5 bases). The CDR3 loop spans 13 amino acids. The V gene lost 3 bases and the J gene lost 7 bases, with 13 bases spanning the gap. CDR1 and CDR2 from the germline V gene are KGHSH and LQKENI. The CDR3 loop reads CASSPLGAQEQYF. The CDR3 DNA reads TGTGCCAGCTCACCTTTAGGGGCGCAGGAGCAGTACTTC.

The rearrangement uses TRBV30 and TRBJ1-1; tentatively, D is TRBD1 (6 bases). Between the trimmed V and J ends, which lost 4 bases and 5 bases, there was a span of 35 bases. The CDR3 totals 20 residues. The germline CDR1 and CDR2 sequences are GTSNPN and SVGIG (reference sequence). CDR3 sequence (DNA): TGTGCCTGGATAGGGAAGGACAGAACGGCATCTTTCTACACCGGTACTGAAGCTTTCTTT. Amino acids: CAWIGKDRTASFYTGTEAFF.

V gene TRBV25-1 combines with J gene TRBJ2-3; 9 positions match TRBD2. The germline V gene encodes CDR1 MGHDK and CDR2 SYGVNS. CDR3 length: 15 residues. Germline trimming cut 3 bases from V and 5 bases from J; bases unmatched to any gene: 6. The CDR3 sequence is CASSDNSGRRDTQYF. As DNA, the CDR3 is TGTGCCAGCAGTGATAATAGCGGGAGAAGAGATACGCAGTATTTT. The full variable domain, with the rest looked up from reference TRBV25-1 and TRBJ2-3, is EADIYQTPRYLVIGTGKKITLECSQTMGHDKMYWYQQDPGMELHLIHYSYGVNSTEKGDLSSESTVSRIRTEHFPLTLESARPSHTSQYLCASSDNSGRRDTQYFGPGTRLTVL.

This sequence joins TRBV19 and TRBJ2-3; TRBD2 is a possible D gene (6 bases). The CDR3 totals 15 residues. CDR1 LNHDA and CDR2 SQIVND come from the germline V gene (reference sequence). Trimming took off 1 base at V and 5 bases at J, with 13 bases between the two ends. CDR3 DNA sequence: TGTGCCAGTAGTATAGGGAGGGGTAAGATAGATACGCAGTATTTT. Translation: CASSIGRGKIDTQYF.

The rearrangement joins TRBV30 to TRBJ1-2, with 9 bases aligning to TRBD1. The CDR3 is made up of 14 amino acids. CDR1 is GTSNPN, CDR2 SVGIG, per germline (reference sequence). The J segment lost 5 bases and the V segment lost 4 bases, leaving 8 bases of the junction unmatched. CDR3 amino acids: CAWTRMGQGYGYTF. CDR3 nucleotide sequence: TGTGCCTGGACTCGAATGGGACAGGGTTATGGCTACACCTTC.

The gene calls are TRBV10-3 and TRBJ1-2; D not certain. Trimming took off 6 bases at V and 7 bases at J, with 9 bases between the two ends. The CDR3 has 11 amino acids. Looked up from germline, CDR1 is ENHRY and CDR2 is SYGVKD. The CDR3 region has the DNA TGTGCCATCAGGAAACCCGGTGGCTACACCTTC. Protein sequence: CAIRKPGGYTF.

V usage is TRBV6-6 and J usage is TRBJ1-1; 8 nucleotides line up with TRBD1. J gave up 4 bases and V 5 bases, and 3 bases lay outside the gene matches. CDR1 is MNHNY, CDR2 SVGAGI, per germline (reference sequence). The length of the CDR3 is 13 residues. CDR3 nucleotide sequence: TGTGCCAGCAGTAACAGGGGGGCCACTGAAGCTTTCTTT. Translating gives CASSNRGATEAFF.

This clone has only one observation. CDR3 residues: CASSHLGTEQFF. The CDR3 bases are TGTGCCAGCAGTCACCTCGGGACAGAGCAGTTCTTC. The genes are TRBV6-6 and TRBJ2-1; a weak D match, TRBD1 (6 bases). From germline, CDR1 is MNHNY and CDR2 SVGAGI (reference sequence). Trimming removed 5 bases from V and 10 bases from J, with 12 bases in between. This CDR3 has 12 residues.

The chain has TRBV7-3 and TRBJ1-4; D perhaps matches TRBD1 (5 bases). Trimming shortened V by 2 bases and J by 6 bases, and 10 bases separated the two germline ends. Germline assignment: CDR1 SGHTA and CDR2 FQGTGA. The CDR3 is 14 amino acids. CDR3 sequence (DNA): TGTGCCAGCAGCTTAGGAGGGGCCGATGAAAAACTGTTTTTT. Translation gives CASSLGGADEKLFF.

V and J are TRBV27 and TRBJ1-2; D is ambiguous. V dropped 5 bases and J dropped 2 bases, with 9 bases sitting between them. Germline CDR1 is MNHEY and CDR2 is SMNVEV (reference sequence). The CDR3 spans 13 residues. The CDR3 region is CASSPTENYGYTF. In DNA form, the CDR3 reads TGTGCCAGCAGTCCTACAGAGAACTATGGCTACACCTTC.

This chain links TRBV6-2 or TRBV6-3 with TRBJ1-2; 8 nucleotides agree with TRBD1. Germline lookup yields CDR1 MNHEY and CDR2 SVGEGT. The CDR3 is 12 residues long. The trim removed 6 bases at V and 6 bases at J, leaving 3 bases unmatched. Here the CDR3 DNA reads TGTGCCAGCAGCTCAGGGGGCGATGGCTACACCTTC. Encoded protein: CASSSGGDGYTF.

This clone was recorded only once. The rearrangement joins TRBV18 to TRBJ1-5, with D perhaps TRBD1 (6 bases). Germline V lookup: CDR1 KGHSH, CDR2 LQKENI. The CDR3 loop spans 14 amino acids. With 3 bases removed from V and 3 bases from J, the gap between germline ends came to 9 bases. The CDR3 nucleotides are TGTGCCAGCTCACCCGGACAGCTCAATCAGCCCCAGCATTTT. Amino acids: CASSPGQLNQPQHF.

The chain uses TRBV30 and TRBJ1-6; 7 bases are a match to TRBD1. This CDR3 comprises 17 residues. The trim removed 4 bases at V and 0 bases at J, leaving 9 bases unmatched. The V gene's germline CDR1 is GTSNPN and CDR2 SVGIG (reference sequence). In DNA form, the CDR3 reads TGTGCCTGGATGGGACAGCTAACCAGCTCCTATAATTCACCCCTCCACTTT. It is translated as CAWMGQLTSSYNSPLHF. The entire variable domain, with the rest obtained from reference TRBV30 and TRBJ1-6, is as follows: SQTIHQWPATLVQPVGSPLSLECTVEGTSNPNLYWYRQAAGRGLQLLFYSVGIGQISSEVPQNLSASRPQDRQFILSSKKLLLSDSGFYLCAWMGQLTSSYNSPLHFGNGTRLTVT.

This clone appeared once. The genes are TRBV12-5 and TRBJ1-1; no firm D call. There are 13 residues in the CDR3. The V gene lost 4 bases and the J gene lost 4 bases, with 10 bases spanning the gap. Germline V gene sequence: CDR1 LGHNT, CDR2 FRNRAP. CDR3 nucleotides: TGTGCTAGTGGTTCCGACACTAGCACTGAAGCTTTCTTT. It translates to CASGSDTSTEAFF. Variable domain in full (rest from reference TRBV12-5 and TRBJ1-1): DARVTQTPRHKVTEMGQEVTMRCQPILGHNTVFWYRQTMMQGLELLAYFRNRAPLDDSGMPKDRFSAEMPDATLATLKIQPSEPRDSAVYFCASGSDTSTEAFFGQGTRLTVV.

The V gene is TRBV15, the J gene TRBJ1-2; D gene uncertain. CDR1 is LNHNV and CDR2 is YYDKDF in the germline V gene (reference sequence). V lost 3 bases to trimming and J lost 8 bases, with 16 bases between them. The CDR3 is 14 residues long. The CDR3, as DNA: TGTGCCACCAGCAGCGGTCGCCCAGCGGGGGGCTACACCTTC. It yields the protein CATSSGRPAGGYTF.

CDR3 DNA: TGTGCCAGCAGTTACACGGGGGTCGGTGTGAACACTGAAGCTTTCTTT. Amino acids: CASSYTGVGVNTEAFF. The chain combines TRBV6-5 with TRBJ1-1; possible D gene TRBD1, 5 bases. Deletions cut 2 bases from V and 0 bases from J, with 13 bases between. This CDR3 has 16 amino acids. Germline CDR1 and CDR2: MNHEY and SVGAGI.

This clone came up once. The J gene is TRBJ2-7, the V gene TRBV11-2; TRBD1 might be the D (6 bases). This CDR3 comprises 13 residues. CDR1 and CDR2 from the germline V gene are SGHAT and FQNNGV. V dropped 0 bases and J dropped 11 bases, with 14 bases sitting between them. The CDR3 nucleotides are TGTGCCAGCAGCTTAGAACAAGGGACACCGGAGTACTTC. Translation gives CASSLEQGTPEYF.